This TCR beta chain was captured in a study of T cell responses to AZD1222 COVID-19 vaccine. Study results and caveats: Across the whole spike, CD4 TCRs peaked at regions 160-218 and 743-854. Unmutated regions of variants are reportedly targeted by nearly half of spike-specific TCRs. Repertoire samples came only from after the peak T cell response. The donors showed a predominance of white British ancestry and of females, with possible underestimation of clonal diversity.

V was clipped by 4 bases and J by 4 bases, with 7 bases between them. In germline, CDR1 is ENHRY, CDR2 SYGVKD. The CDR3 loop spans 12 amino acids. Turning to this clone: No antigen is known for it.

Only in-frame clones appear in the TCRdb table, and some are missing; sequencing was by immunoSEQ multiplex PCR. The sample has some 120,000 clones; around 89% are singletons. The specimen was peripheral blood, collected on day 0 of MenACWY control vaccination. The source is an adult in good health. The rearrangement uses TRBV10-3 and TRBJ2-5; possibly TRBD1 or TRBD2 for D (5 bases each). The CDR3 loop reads CAISVGGETQYF. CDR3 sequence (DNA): TGTGCCATCAGTGTTGGGGGAGAGACCCAGTACTTC.